Listed here are 2 T cell receptor beta chains from one sample, sequenced in a study of blood T cell repertoires in COVID-19. Method: immunoSEQ multiplex PCR; TCRdb's copy keeps in-frame clones and lacks some. Of roughly 430,000 clones listed, about 88% are singletons. Sequenced input: PBMCs or T cells enriched from blood (not recorded which). The source of these receptors is a woman aged 18-29 years who had been exposed to COVID-19.

The chain carries TRBV4-3 and TRBJ1-2, with 7 bases lining up with TRBD1. Germline V gene data show CDR1 as LGHNA and CDR2 as YSLEER. J gave up 2 bases and V 6 bases, and 9 bases lay outside the gene matches. This CDR3 comprises 15 residues. The CDR3: CASSRDRETNYGYTF. DNA of the CDR3: TGCGCCAGCAGTCGAGACAGGGAAACGAACTATGGCTACACCTTC.

Comments on this clone: The same CDR3 can be traced to other DNA sequences in this sample. The chain carries TRBV4-2 and TRBJ2-7; 8 bases are shared with TRBD1. V was pared by 0 bases and J by 0 bases, with 4 bases of the junction left unmatched. Germline-derived CDR1 and CDR2 are LGHNA and YNFKEQ. The CDR3 runs 16 residues. The DNA of the CDR3 is TGTGCCAGCAGCCAAGATGGGACAGGACGCTCCTACGAGCAGTACTTC. Translation gives CASSQDGTGRSYEQYF.